Presented here are 17 T cell receptor beta chains from one specimen sequenced in a study of human T cells and chemical hapten exposure. MiXCR, applied by TCRdb to the RACE reads, yields one record per CDR3 protein. The repertoire has approximately 350,000 distinct CDR3 sequences, approximately 6.9% of them found once; the top ten carry 7.5% to 9%. Sample time point: patch test 1, 2 weeks after DPC sensitization. Treatment in this sample: therapeutic diphenylcyclopropenone sensitization with weekly scalp DPC. This material consisted of whole blood, taken in connection with sensitization to the hapten diphenylcyclopropenone (DPC). The receptors were sampled from a woman aged 18-35 years with alopecia areata. Some clones in this sample may be carry-over from other donors' samples.

This clonotype turned up a few times. This chain connects TRBV10-3 to TRBJ2-5, with 10 bases that match TRBD2. V was clipped by 10 bases and J by 4 bases; unmatched bases: 6. The CDR3 contains 13 residues. Germline assignment: CDR1 ENHRY and CDR2 SYGVKD. For the CDR3, the DNA is TGTGCCACCAGCCTAGCGGGGGCAGAGACCCAGTACTTC. Translated, it gives CATSLAGAETQYF.

This clonotype appeared many times. This chain connects TRBV6-2 or TRBV6-3 to TRBJ2-7; D is unresolved. This CDR3 is built from 12 residues. Germline loops: CDR1 MNHEY, CDR2 SVGEGT. V was cut by 6 bases and J by 3 bases, with 9 bases left in between. CDR3 bases: TGTGCCAGCAGCCAAACCCTCTACGAGCAGTACTTC. Protein sequence: CASSQTLYEQYF.

This clonotype turned up a few times. V usage is TRBV7-8 and J usage is TRBJ2-2, with 7 bases lining up with TRBD2. Germline values: CDR1 SGHVS, CDR2 FQNEAQ. The CDR3 covers 17 residues. J lost 6 bases, V lost 5 bases, and 15 bases had no gene match. Here the CDR3 reads CASSPRTSLSFSGELFF. CDR3 sequence (DNA): TGTGCCAGCAGCCCACGGACTAGTCTTTCCTTTTCCGGGGAGCTGTTTTTT. Drawing the rest from reference TRBV7-8 and TRBJ2-2, the complete variable domain is GAGVSQSPRYKVAKRGQDVALRCDPISGHVSLFWYQQALGQGPEFLTYFQNEAQLDKSGLPSDRFFAERPEGSVSTLKIQRTQQEDSAVYLCASSPRTSLSFSGELFFGEGSRLTVL.

The table lists this clonotype with a few counts. The junction departs from germline at one end; a sequencing error may be responsible. V usage is TRBV2 and J usage is TRBJ2-5; 10 nucleotides line up with TRBD2. Germline V CDR1 and CDR2: SNHLY, FYNNEI. The CDR3 is 14 residues long. CDR3 nucleotide sequence: TGTGCCAGCAGGGAAGTAGCGGGGGGAGAGACCCAGTACTTC. It specifies CASREVAGGETQYF.

This clonotype was found many times. The chain links TRBV27 to TRBJ2-5, with TRBD2 identical over 9 bases. The CDR3 loop spans 17 amino acids. With V trimmed by 9 bases and J by 1 base, 15 bases remained unmatched. Germline V gene lookup returns CDR1 MNHEY and CDR2 SMNVEV (reference sequence). This CDR3 reads CASGELAGDEGQETQYF. CDR3 bases: TGTGCCAGTGGGGAGTTAGCGGGAGATGAAGGCCAAGAGACCCAGTACTTC.

This clonotype was picked up a small number of times. The chain uses TRBV20-1 and TRBJ2-7; D remains unclear. The CDR3 spans 16 residues. Deletions cut 3 bases from V and 0 bases from J, with 18 bases between. Germline lookup yields CDR1 DFQATT and CDR2 SNEGSKA (reference sequence). The CDR3 bases are TGCAGTGCTAGTGATGTAGGGCAGCCTAACTCCTACGAGCAGTACTTC. This gives the protein CSASDVGQPNSYEQYF.

This clonotype was found a few times. The chain carries TRBV21-1 and TRBJ2-2; TRBD1 reflects the table's D call only, with no check against the DNA. TRBV21-1 is labeled a pseudogene. The CDR3 contains 15 residues. The CDR3 nucleotides read TGTGCCAGCAGCAAAGATGGGGGAAGGACCGGGGAGCTGTTTTTT. This gives the protein CASSKDGGRTGELFF.

This clonotype showed up just once. The chain uses TRBV14 and TRBJ2-3; no definite D call. The V end was cut by 0 bases, the J end by 3 bases, with 16 bases between. Looked up from germline, CDR1 is SGHDN and CDR2 is FVKESK. The CDR3 has 17 residues. The DNA of the CDR3 is TGTGCCAGCAGCCAAGATAAAAGCAGATTTTTTACAGATACGCAGTATTTT. As protein: CASSQDKSRFFTDTQYF. Using reference TRBV14 and TRBJ2-3 for the parts outside the CDR3, the full variable domain is EAGVTQFPSHSVIEKGQTVTLRCDPISGHDNLYWYRRVMGKEIKFLLHFVKESKQDESGMPNNRFLAERTGGTYSTLKVQPAELEDSGVYFCASSQDKSRFFTDTQYFGPGTRLTVL.

This clonotype was seen a few times. CDR3 protein: CASSLNGFTMNTEAFF. In DNA, the CDR3 is TGTGCCAGCAGTTTGAATGGGTTTACCATGAACACTGAAGCTTTCTTT. The chain is built from TRBV27 and TRBJ1-1; no clear D gene. Deletions cut 3 bases from V and 0 bases from J, with 14 bases between. This CDR3 is 16 amino acids long. Per germline, CDR1 MNHEY and CDR2 SMNVEV (reference sequence).

V gene TRBV6-2 or TRBV6-3 combines with J gene TRBJ2-7; D is unclear. V lost 4 bases and J 3 bases, leaving 16 bases between the germline ends. The CDR3 extends over 15 amino acids. The germline V gene has CDR1 MNHEY and CDR2 SVGEGT. The DNA for the CDR3 is TGTGCCAGCAGTTCAGCCTCGGCGTCCAACTACGAGCAGTACTTC. This encodes CASSSASASNYEQYF.

The chain has TRBV5-1 and TRBJ2-1; the match to TRBD2 covers 8 bases. Trimming removed 5 bases from V and 8 bases from J; junction bases left unmatched: 9. The length of the CDR3 is 14 residues. From germline, CDR1 is SGHRS and CDR2 YFSETQ. CDR3 bases: TGCGCCAGCAGGCTGCGGGGGGCCGGGGATGAGCAGTTCTTC. Its protein is CASRLRGAGDEQFF.

This clonotype has a count of ten or more. J is TRBJ1-1 and V is TRBV6-5, with a tentative D call TRBD1 (5 bases). V was pared by 3 bases and J by 1 base, with 6 bases between. The CDR3 sequence is 13 residues long. Germline V gives CDR1 MNHEY, CDR2 SVGAGI. CDR3 amino acids: CASSYQGNTEAFF. Here the CDR3 DNA reads TGTGCCAGCAGTTATCAGGGGAACACTGAAGCTTTCTTT.

The chain links TRBV20-1 to TRBJ2-5; 11 bases line up with TRBD2. Germline trimming cut 5 bases from V and 5 bases from J; bases unmatched to any gene: 7. This CDR3 has 14 residues. CDR1 and CDR2 from the germline V gene are DFQATT and SNEGSKA (reference sequence). CDR3 DNA: TGCAGTGCTCCTAGCGGGGGGCCAGGGGAGACCCAGTACTTC. Encoded protein: CSAPSGGPGETQYF.

In its sample, this clonotype was seen many times. This CDR3 is CASSVVSSGGELFF. The CDR3 bases are TGTGCCAGCAGCGTAGTTAGCAGCGGCGGGGAGCTGTTTTTT. The chain uses TRBV9 and TRBJ2-2; possibly TRBD2 for D (5 bases). Looked up from germline, CDR1 is SGDLS and CDR2 is YYNGEE. CDR3 size: 14 residues. Trimming cost V 0 bases and J 7 bases, with 10 bases left between them.

There are many counts of this clonotype. The chain links TRBV5-6 to TRBJ2-5, with 9 bases fitting TRBD2. The germline gives CDR1 SGHDT, CDR2 YYEEEE. The CDR3 covers 13 residues. V lost 8 bases to trimming and J lost 2 bases; unmatched junction nucleotides: 4. The DNA of the CDR3 is TGTGCCAGTAATAGCGGGGGACAAGAGACCCAGTACTTC. Its protein product is CASNSGGQETQYF.

This clonotype was recorded at least ten times. The chain combines TRBV11-2 with TRBJ1-3, with 10 nucleotides matching TRBD1. The V and J ends lost 1 base and 3 bases, in that order; junction bases with no gene match: 12. Germline V gene data show CDR1 as SGHAT and CDR2 as FQNNGV. This CDR3 has 19 amino acids. CDR3 sequence reads: CASSLAGQGNLWNGNTIYF. The CDR3 nucleotides read TGTGCCAGCAGCTTAGCGGGACAGGGGAACCTATGGAATGGAAACACCATATATTTT.

The chain joins TRBV2 to TRBJ1-4; no reliable D call. CDR1 SNHLY and CDR2 FYNNEI come from the germline V gene. The CDR3 consists of 15 residues. V lost 1 base, J lost 8 bases, and 14 bases lay in between. The CDR3 DNA is TGTGCCAGCAGTGAAGAGCGTCTAAGTAAGGAAAAACTGTTTTTT. Translating it yields CASSEERLSKEKLFF.